These T cell receptor beta chains were read from a single sample in a study of T cell responses to AZD1222 COVID-19 vaccine. Using immunoSEQ multiplex PCR, the repertoire was profiled, and TCRdb retains in-frame clones only, with some absent. The data show about 150,000 clones, around 94% seen once. This specimen was peripheral blood, taken on day 0 of AZD1222 vaccination. These receptor sequences come from an adult in good health. CDR3s include the opening cysteine and the closing phenylalanine or tryptophan.

J,length,V,CDR3
TRBJ1-1,15,TRBV7-6,CASGDIRGRSTEAFF
TRBJ2-1,15,TRBV11-2,CASSSLAGVYNEQFF
TRBJ1-5,13,TRBV19,CASSTGGNQPQHF
TRBJ2-1,16,TRBV24-1,CATSDPRQGGSDEQFF
TRBJ2-2,13,TRBV29-1,CSVIRRNTGELFF
TRBJ1-5,14,TRBV27,CASSFGRGNQPQHF
TRBJ1-1,12,TRBV12-3/TRBV12-4,CASSLIRAEAFF
TRBJ1-2,13,TRBV6-5,CASRPSGNYGYTF
TRBJ2-2,14,TRBV19,CASSLGQGTGELFF
TRBJ1-1,16,TRBV4-1,CASSPSAALGNTEAFF
TRBJ2-2,17,TRBV11-3,CASSTIDRGLKTGELFF
TRBJ2-1,15,TRBV5-4,CASSLDLAGGNEQFF
TRBJ1-6,17,TRBV10-3,CAISEVGQGSYNSPLHF
TRBJ2-3,16,TRBV13,CASSLGGGQGADTQYF
TRBJ2-1,21,TRBV4-1,CASSQDGGVEQGRTFDDEQFF
TRBJ1-2,13,TRBV2,CASRHTINYGYTF
TRBJ2-6,11,TRBV20-1,CSARSPNVLTF
TRBJ2-1,16,TRBV4-3,CASSQEATSGYNEQFF